One sample yielded the 27 T cell receptor beta chains listed below, sequenced in a study of T-cell reconstitution after alpha-beta-depleted transplantation in children. During its preparation, the TCRbeta library received unique molecular identifiers. In TCRdb, the PCR reads were re-called with MiXCR into one record per CDR3 protein. The sample gives a few hundred thousand distinct CDR3 sequences, around 10% of which show up once; 2% to 2.5% is in the top ten. The input for sequencing was PBMCs from the stem cell graft donor, taken from the stem cell graft. These receptors all come from a human donor who donated a stem cell graft to a child with acute lymphoblastic leukemia.

The chain combines TRBV10-3 with TRBJ1-1; D call uncertain. The CDR3 totals 12 residues. The germline V gene encodes CDR1 ENHRY and CDR2 SYGVKD. The V gene lost 3 bases and the J gene lost 9 bases, with 11 bases spanning the gap. CDR3 residues: CAISESPDKAFF. The CDR3 DNA follows: TGTGCCATCAGTGAAAGCCCAGATAAAGCTTTCTTT.

This clonotype was counted a few times. This chain joins TRBV7-9 and TRBJ2-4, with TRBD2 identical over 7 bases. The CDR3 is made up of 14 amino acids. The J segment lost 7 bases and the V segment lost 2 bases, leaving 5 bases of the junction unmatched. Germline V CDR1 and CDR2: SEHNR, FQNEAQ (reference sequence). The CDR3: CASSLFPRENIQYF. The CDR3 region has the DNA TGTGCCAGCAGCTTATTCCCGCGGGAGAACATTCAGTACTTC.

The chain recombines TRBV5-1 with TRBJ2-1; a weak D match, TRBD1 (6 bases). Germline V CDR1 and CDR2: SGHRS, YFSETQ. Deletions cut 3 bases from V and 6 bases from J, with 22 bases between. The CDR3 contains 17 residues. CDR3 sequence (DNA): TGCGCCAGCAGCTCGACCCTACAGGGAATCTCGGGCAATGAGCAGTTCTTC. The encoded protein is CASSSTLQGISGNEQFF.

J is TRBJ2-7 and V is TRBV20-1; 7 positions match TRBD1. This CDR3 spans 15 amino acids. Unmatched junction bases numbered 7, after V lost 0 bases and J lost 2 bases. CDR1 and CDR2 (germline): DFQATT, SNEGSKA (reference sequence). This CDR3 is CSAREGDRVAYEQYF. The CDR3 DNA is TGCAGTGCTAGAGAAGGAGACAGGGTCGCCTACGAGCAGTACTTC.

This clonotype came up many times. The chain links TRBV6-2 or TRBV6-3 to TRBJ2-7; TRBD1 might be the D (5 bases). Germline V lookup: CDR1 MNHEY, CDR2 SVGEGT. V was clipped by 2 bases and J by 6 bases, with 17 bases between them. CDR3 length: 15 amino acids. In nucleotides, the CDR3 is TGTGCCAGCAGTTACGGTTTTGCAGGGAAGGGCGAGCAGTACTTC. Translating it yields CASSYGFAGKGEQYF.

This clonotype occurred a few times. This chain links TRBV7-9 with TRBJ2-5, with 11 bases aligning to TRBD1. Looked up from germline, CDR1 is SEHNR and CDR2 is FQNEAQ (reference sequence). J was trimmed by 4 bases and V by 5 bases; bases with no gene match: 9. CDR3 size: 16 residues. The DNA for the CDR3 is TGTGCCAGCAGCCGCGGGGACAGGGGGTACCTAGAGACCCAGTACTTC. Translating it yields CASSRGDRGYLETQYF.

This clonotype was seen a handful of times. The rearrangement joins TRBV11-2 to TRBJ2-3, with D possibly matching TRBD2 (5 bases). V gave up 3 bases and J gave up 9 bases, with 19 bases separating them. CDR1 and CDR2 (germline): SGHAT, FQNNGV. The CDR3 is 15 residues long. In DNA form, the CDR3 reads TGTGCCAGCAGCTTGAGAGCCACGGGGAGTGGGACGCAGTATTTT. It translates to CASSLRATGSGTQYF.

This clonotype was picked up many times. The rearrangement uses TRBV4-3 and TRBJ2-1; D might be TRBD2 (5 bases). V shed 0 bases and J shed 7 bases, with 19 bases lying between them. This CDR3 comprises 17 residues. CDR1 is LGHNA and CDR2 is YSLEER in the germline V gene. The CDR3 coding sequence is TGCGCCAGCAGCCAAGACCCCGGGGAGAGGGTAGTGAATGAGCAGTTCTTC. Its protein is CASSQDPGERVVNEQFF.

The table lists this clonotype with many counts. The chain links TRBV5-1 to TRBJ2-7; no reliable D call. The CDR3 contains 14 residues. Between the trimmed V and J ends, which lost 0 bases and 2 bases, there was a span of 9 bases. Germline CDR1 and CDR2: SGHRS and YFSETQ. The CDR3 region is CASSLVQAAYEQYF. CDR3 nucleotides: TGCGCCAGCAGCTTGGTTCAGGCAGCCTACGAGCAGTACTTC.

V and J are TRBV20-1 and TRBJ2-1; 10 bases fit TRBD2. Germline V lookup: CDR1 DFQATT, CDR2 SNEGSKA (reference sequence). This CDR3 is 14 amino acids long. CDR3 coding DNA: TGCAGCAGTCCACTAGCGGGACTGTACAATGAGCAGTTCTTC. It encodes CSSPLAGLYNEQFF.

In its sample, this clonotype was seen many times. The genes are TRBV4-3 and TRBJ2-1; D is unresolved. Trimming removed 0 bases from V and 5 bases from J, with 17 bases in between. CDR1 and CDR2 from the germline V gene are LGHNA and YSLEER. The CDR3 has 17 amino acids. As DNA, the CDR3 is TGCGCCAGCAGCCAAGATTTGACCCCCAGAGCCCACAATGAGCAGTTCTTC. Its protein product is CASSQDLTPRAHNEQFF.

In this sample, this clonotype turned up a few times. V is TRBV7-9 and J is TRBJ2-3, with D hard to call. V lost 5 bases, J lost 0 bases, and 12 bases lay in between. This CDR3 is built from 15 residues. The V gene's germline CDR1 is SEHNR and CDR2 FQNEAQ (reference sequence). The CDR3 region is CASSKKGFSTDTQYF. The CDR3, as DNA: TGTGCCAGCAGCAAGAAAGGGTTTAGCACAGATACGCAGTATTTT.

The CDR3: CASSSGQEEEKLFF. The CDR3 DNA follows: TGTGCCAGCAGCTCTGGACAGGAAGAAGAAAAACTGTTTTTT. This chain uses TRBV7-9 with TRBJ1-4; 7 bases fit TRBD1. The germline V gene has CDR1 SEHNR and CDR2 FQNEAQ (reference sequence). This CDR3 comprises 14 residues. Trimming took 4 bases from V and 8 from J; bases not matched to a gene: 7.

This clonotype was counted only a few times. This chain links TRBV12-3 or TRBV12-4 with TRBJ1-5, with D perhaps matching TRBD1 (6 bases). This CDR3 has 13 residues. The V and J ends lost 6 bases and 5 bases respectively, with 11 bases between them. CDR3 loop: CASRQGWDQPQHF. CDR3 nucleotide sequence: TGTGCCAGCAGACAGGGCTGGGATCAGCCCCAGCATTTT.

This clonotype has a count of ten or more. The chain joins TRBV5-1 to TRBJ2-5; D ambiguous. This CDR3 has 13 amino acids. Germline V CDR1 and CDR2: SGHRS, YFSETQ. V was clipped by 1 base and J by 3 bases, with 7 bases between them. The chain's CDR3 is CASSLLGKETQYF. The CDR3 DNA follows: TGCGCCAGCAGCTTGTTAGGAAAAGAGACCCAGTACTTC.

This clonotype was observed a few times. The chain joins TRBV7-9 to TRBJ2-7; maybe TRBD1 (6 bases). The ends were cut back, 5 bases at V and 3 bases at J, with 20 bases in the middle. The CDR3 loop spans 16 amino acids. Germline V lookup: CDR1 SEHNR, CDR2 FQNEAQ (reference sequence). The CDR3 loop reads CASSPGGYGGFYEQYF. The CDR3 DNA is TGTGCCAGCAGCCCCGGAGGCTATGGGGGCTTCTACGAGCAGTACTTC.

This clonotype was counted a few times. The chain combines TRBV5-1 with TRBJ2-7, with D possibly called TRBD1 or TRBD2 (5 bases each). From germline, CDR1 is SGHRS and CDR2 YFSETQ. The V end lost 4 bases, the J end lost 4 bases, and 15 bases lay between the germline ends. The CDR3 runs to 14 residues. CDR3 sequence (DNA): TGCGCCAGCAGCCCGGAGGTAGGGGTGTACGAGCAGTACTTC. Its protein product is CASSPEVGVYEQYF.

This clonotype has only one observation. The chain links TRBV10-1 to TRBJ2-5; D is perhaps TRBD2 (5 bases). The germline CDR1 and CDR2 sequences are WNHNN and SYGVQD (reference sequence). The CDR3 extends over 12 amino acids. The V and J ends lost 2 bases and 6 bases respectively, with 7 bases between them. The CDR3 protein is CASSEPGKTQYF. For the CDR3, the DNA is TGCGCCAGCAGTGAGCCCGGGAAGACCCAGTACTTC.

This chain uses TRBV5-1 with TRBJ1-4, with D maybe TRBD1 (5 bases). The germline V and J ends were trimmed by 0 bases and 3 bases, with 12 bases remaining between them. CDR3 size: 16 residues. Germline CDR1 SGHRS, CDR2 YFSETQ. CDR3 residues: CASSLAQGVANEKLFF. In nucleotides, the CDR3 is TGCGCCAGCAGCTTGGCCCAGGGAGTAGCTAATGAAAAACTGTTTTTT.

This clonotype was counted ten times or more. The chain links TRBV10-2 to TRBJ2-6, with D uncertain. CDR1 and CDR2 (germline): WSHSY, SAAADI. Trimming pared 3 bases from V and 0 bases from J, leaving 9 bases between. The CDR3 sequence is 16 residues long. CDR3 DNA: TGCGCCAGCAGTGATGTTGACGGCTCTGGGGCCAACGTCCTGACTTTC. Amino acid sequence: CASSDVDGSGANVLTF.

This clonotype was picked up a small number of times. The chain recombines TRBV12-3 or TRBV12-4 with TRBJ1-4; D unresolved. With 10 bases removed from V and 7 bases from J, the gap between germline ends came to 16 bases. This CDR3 comprises 13 residues. This CDR3 reads CATTPFMGEKLFF. In DNA form, the CDR3 reads TGTGCCACTACCCCATTCATGGGTGAAAAACTGTTTTTT.

The J gene is TRBJ2-1, the V gene TRBV7-3; 7 nucleotides align to TRBD1. This CDR3 spans 16 amino acids. Germline CDR1 reads SGHTA; CDR2 reads FQGTGA. Unmatched junction bases numbered 9, after V lost 4 bases and J lost 3 bases. CDR3 loop: CASSYPLGTDYNEQFF. The CDR3 DNA reads as TGTGCCAGCAGCTACCCTTTGGGGACAGACTACAATGAGCAGTTCTTC.

This clonotype was found many times. This chain links TRBV4-3 with TRBJ2-4, with D possibly being TRBD1 (5 bases). This CDR3 spans 15 amino acids. CDR1 LGHNA and CDR2 YSLEER come from the germline V gene. Deletions cut 2 bases from V and 8 bases from J, with 16 bases between. CDR3 nucleotide sequence: TGCGCCAGCAGCCAAAGACCGCAGGGATTGGACATTCAGTACTTC. It encodes CASSQRPQGLDIQYF.

This clonotype has just one count. The chain combines TRBV5-6 with TRBJ2-2; D is possibly TRBD1 (5 bases). Germline loops: CDR1 SGHDT, CDR2 YYEEEE. This CDR3 has 16 residues. V lost 4 bases and J 4 bases, leaving 17 bases between the germline ends. The CDR3 nucleotides read TGTGCCAGCAGCCCTTTAGAAGGGGTTCTCACCGGGGAGCTGTTTTTT. It yields the protein CASSPLEGVLTGELFF.

This clonotype was counted only a few times. The chain links TRBV15 to TRBJ2-2; 10 nucleotides agree with TRBD2. The CDR3 extends over 16 amino acids. J lost 3 bases, V lost 4 bases, and 5 bases had no gene match. Germline assignment: CDR1 LNHNV and CDR2 YYDKDF (reference sequence). CDR3 loop: CATSKGLAAYTGELFF. CDR3 nucleotide sequence: TGTGCCACCAGCAAAGGACTAGCGGCTTACACCGGGGAGCTGTTTTTT.

The chain combines TRBV5-1 with TRBJ2-7, with 10 bases aligning to TRBD1. Trimming removed 4 bases from V and 3 bases from J; junction bases left unmatched: 7. The CDR3 contains 15 residues. Germline V gene sequence: CDR1 SGHRS, CDR2 YFSETQ. This CDR3 reads CASSPTGTGVYEQYF. CDR3 nucleotides: TGCGCCAGCAGCCCGACAGGGACAGGGGTCTACGAGCAGTACTTC.

This clonotype occurred a few times. The rearrangement joins TRBV10-2 to TRBJ2-2, with 12 bases fitting TRBD2. Germline lookup yields CDR1 WSHSY and CDR2 SAAADI. The J segment lost 6 bases and the V segment lost 6 bases, leaving 5 bases of the junction unmatched. The CDR3 loop spans 15 amino acids. CDR3: CASRTSGSVAGELFF. The CDR3, as DNA: TGCGCCAGCAGGACTAGCGGGAGTGTTGCCGGGGAGCTGTTTTTT.